The sequence of this T cell receptor beta chain was determined in a study of shared clonotypes between healthy human individuals. Study-wide context: CD8 memory received one plate per donor, CD8 naive two, CD4 memory three and CD4 naive three.

As regards this clone: Its antigen is unknown.

The CDR3 runs 15 residues. Trimming took 5 bases from V and 0 from J, leaving 14 bases between them. Germline CDR1 and CDR2: MDHEN and SYDVKM. Findings of the study overall: Sequencing depth was expected to affect clonotype sharing among donors.

The method was immunoSEQ multiplex PCR; TCRdb's version includes in-frame clones alone and lacks a portion of them. The table shows 2 million to 2.5 million clones, with 85% to 95% occurring only once. This sequence was found in a man aged 18 to 29 in good health. The chain has TRBV28 and TRBJ2-7, with D perhaps given as TRBD1 or TRBD2 (6 bases each). The sample comprised naive CD4+ T cells sorted from blood. Indicated subset: CD45RA+ positively selected. For the CDR3, the DNA is TGTGCCAGCAGTGCCGGGGGACACACCTCCTACGAGCAGTACTTC. Its protein is CASSAGGHTSYEQYF.